Listed below are T cell receptor beta chains from one sample, sequenced in a study of T cell responses to AZD1222 COVID-19 vaccine. Method: immunoSEQ multiplex PCR; TCRdb's copy keeps in-frame clones and lacks some. The sample carries about 79,000 clones, 80% to 90% recorded once. The sample consisted of peripheral blood, taken 28 days after the second AZD1222 dose. These receptors were obtained from an adult who received the AZD1222 COVID-19 vaccine. CDR3s include the opening cysteine and the closing phenylalanine or tryptophan. The D gene is left open where the match is weak. Expanded clones are given a class, and other clones once, few, many or no size at all.

d_call j_call clone_size v_call cdr3_aa
TRBD2 TRBJ2-7 NA TRBV7-3 CASSTTSGEQYEQYF
NA TRBJ1-2 NA TRBV30 CAWSGGPYGYTF
TRBD1 TRBJ1-1 NA TRBV6-2/TRBV6-3 CASSRGQGEAFF
NA TRBJ1-1 NA TRBV29-1 CSVVGSGMFEAFF
NA TRBJ2-2 NA TRBV7-6 CASSSDYNTGELFF
NA TRBJ2-3 NA TRBV11-2 CASSPSSSTDTQYF
NA TRBJ2-3 NA TRBV4-2 CASSQDDSFSDTQYF
NA TRBJ2-7 NA TRBV5-6 CASSLGGSPYEQYF
TRBD2 TRBJ2-1 few TRBV9 CASSAKLAGGYNEQFF
NA TRBJ1-4 NA TRBV5-1 CASSSQGREKLFF
TRBD2 TRBJ2-2 NA TRBV6-5 CASLAGLNTGELFF
NA TRBJ2-1 NA TRBV11-3 CASSQGSNEQFF
NA TRBJ1-1 NA TRBV6-5 CASTQPGTSEAFF
NA TRBJ2-3 NA TRBV5-4 CASSHVLIGDTQYF
NA TRBJ2-3 NA TRBV7-9 CASSFGVGETDTQYF
NA TRBJ2-5 NA TRBV7-4 CASSFPRGPGETQYF
NA TRBJ2-7 NA TRBV27 CASRQGFALHEQYF
NA TRBJ1-1 NA TRBV27 CASSLGGSRAFF
NA TRBJ2-7 few TRBV19 CASSSYEQYF
TRBD2 TRBJ2-1 NA TRBV27 CASSPKWGGYNEQFF
TRBD2 TRBJ2-1 NA TRBV11-3 CASSLAGLAGGPSYNEQFF
NA TRBJ2-1 NA TRBV12-3/TRBV12-4 CASSFVSGREQFF
TRBD1 TRBJ1-2 NA TRBV11-2 CASSQGQNYGYTF
TRBD2 TRBJ2-1 NA TRBV28 CASSFGTSGSNEQFF
NA TRBJ2-7 NA TRBV28 CASRSPHYEQYF
TRBD2 TRBJ2-2 NA TRBV3-1/TRBV3-2 CASSRDYYTGELFF